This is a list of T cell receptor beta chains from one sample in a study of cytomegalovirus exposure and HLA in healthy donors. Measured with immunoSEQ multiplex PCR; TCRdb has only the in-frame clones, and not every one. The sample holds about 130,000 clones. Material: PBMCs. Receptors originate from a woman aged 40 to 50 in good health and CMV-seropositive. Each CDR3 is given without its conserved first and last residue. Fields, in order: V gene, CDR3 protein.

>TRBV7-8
ASSLGGGRSSYGYT
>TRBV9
ASSEGTTSGETQY
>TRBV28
ASSATHRRGTNEKLF
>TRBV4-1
ASSQDLAPSTEAF
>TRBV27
ASSRRRDISYEQY
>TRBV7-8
ASSRLGKTEQPQH
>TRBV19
ASSTAGDSNQPQH
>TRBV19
ASSIGTGGYEQY
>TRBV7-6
ASSSIGGQAAGELF
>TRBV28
ASGHRGRNTEAF
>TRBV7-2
ASTSTDTQY
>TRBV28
ASSSTSGPHYNEQF
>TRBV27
ASSLGRGTGELF
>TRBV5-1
ASSSGLAGGELF
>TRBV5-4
ASSLGGGTEAF
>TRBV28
ASSSPGQSSGNTIY
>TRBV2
ASMTQGNTGELF
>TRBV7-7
ASSPEDGTQY
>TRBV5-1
ASSLFAREGRETQY
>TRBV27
ASSFLSFSYNSPLH
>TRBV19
ASSPTSSGSYEQY
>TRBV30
ALSPAETYEQY
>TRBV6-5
ASRRDWSSYEQY
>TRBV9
ASSVGQGGNTEAF
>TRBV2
ASRVRAGLTYEQY
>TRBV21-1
ASSKVKQGFNEQY
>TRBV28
ASSFGDRESGYT
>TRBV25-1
ASSEGGRGPTDTQY
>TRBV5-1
ASSLAGGGVYEQY
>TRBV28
ASNTGAGSYEQY
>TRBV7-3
ASSLALADNEQF
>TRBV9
ASSVVRTGGNTGELF
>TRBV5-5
ASSLDFTSTDTQY
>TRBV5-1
ASSSVAGDGYEQF
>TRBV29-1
SVLASYNEQF
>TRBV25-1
ASKIGGALSTEAF
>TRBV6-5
ATAIGDSNTGELF
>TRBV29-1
SVDTGSSYEQY
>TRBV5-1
ASSTTMNTEAF
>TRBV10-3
AITRDRDGGYT
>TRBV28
ASLRSGELF
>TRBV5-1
ASSLLAGGPSTKSETQY